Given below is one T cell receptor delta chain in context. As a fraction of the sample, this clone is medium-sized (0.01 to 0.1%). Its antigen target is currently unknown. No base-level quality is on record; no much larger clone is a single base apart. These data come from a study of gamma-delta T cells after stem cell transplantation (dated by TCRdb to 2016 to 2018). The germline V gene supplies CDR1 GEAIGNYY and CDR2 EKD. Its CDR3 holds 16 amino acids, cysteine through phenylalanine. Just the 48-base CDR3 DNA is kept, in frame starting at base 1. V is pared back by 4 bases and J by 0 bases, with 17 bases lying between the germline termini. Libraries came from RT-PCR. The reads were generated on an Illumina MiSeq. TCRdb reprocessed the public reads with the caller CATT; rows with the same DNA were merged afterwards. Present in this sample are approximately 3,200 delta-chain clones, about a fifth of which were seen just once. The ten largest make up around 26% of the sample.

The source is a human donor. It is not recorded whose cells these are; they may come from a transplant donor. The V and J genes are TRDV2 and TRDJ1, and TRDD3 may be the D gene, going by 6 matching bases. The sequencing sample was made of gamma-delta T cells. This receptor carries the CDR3 CACDTLGKSHTDKLIF. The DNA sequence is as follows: TGTGCCTGTGATACTCTGGGGAAGTCCCACACCGATAAACTCATCTTT.